This T cell receptor (beta chain) was documented in a study of blood T cell repertoires in COVID-19. Clones were read by immunoSEQ multiplex PCR, and TCRdb kept only the in-frame ones, dropping some. The sample lists about 240,000 clones; about 80% were seen once. This clone was counted between two and nine times. V was cut by 0 bases and J by 9 bases, with 18 bases left in between. From germline, CDR1 is MGHRA and CDR2 YSYEKL. This CDR3 region has 16 residues. Sequencing used peripheral blood. The chain uses TRBV4-1 and TRBJ2-1; D unclear. The receptor was isolated from a woman older than 75 with acute or convalescent COVID-19. CDR3 protein: CASSQDPAAFYGEQFF. The CDR3 DNA reads TGCGCCAGCAGCCAAGATCCGGCAGCGTTCTACGGTGAGCAGTTCTTC.